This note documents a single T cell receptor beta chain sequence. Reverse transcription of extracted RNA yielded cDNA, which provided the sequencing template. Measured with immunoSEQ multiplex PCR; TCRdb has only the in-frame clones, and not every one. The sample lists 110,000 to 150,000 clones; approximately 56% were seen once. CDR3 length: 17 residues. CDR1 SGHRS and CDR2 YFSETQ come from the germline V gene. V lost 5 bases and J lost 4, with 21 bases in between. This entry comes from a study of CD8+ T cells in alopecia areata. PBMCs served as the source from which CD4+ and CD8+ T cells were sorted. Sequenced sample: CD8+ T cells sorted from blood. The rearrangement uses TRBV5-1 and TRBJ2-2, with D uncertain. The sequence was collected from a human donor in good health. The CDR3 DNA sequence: TGCGCCAGCAGTGAACATTCGGCACCCACACCCACCGGGGAGCTGTTTTTT. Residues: CASSEHSAPTPTGELFF. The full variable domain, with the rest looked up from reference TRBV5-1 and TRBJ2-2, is KAGVTQTPRYLIKTRGQQVTLSCSPISGHRSVSWYQQTPGQGLQFLFEYFSETQRNKGNFPGRFSGRQFSNSRSEMNVSTLELGDSALYLCASSEHSAPTPTGELFFGEGSRLTVL.